The present T cell receptor beta chain was sequenced within a study of shared clonotypes between healthy human individuals. The CDR3 runs 13 residues. Trimming pared 5 bases from V and 2 bases from J, leaving 9 bases between. Germline V gene sequence: CDR1 MNHNS, CDR2 SASEGT. The healthy adult donors were HIV-negative and reported no recent acute infections or vaccinations. CCR7-negative CD45RA+ TemRA cells were pooled with CD45RO+ cells for CD8 memory. TCRdb's copy holds only in-frame clones and misses some; the assay was immunoSEQ multiplex PCR. The sample includes some 100,000 clones, 68% of them seen just once.

The receptor was isolated from a woman younger than 45 in good health. What was sequenced was memory CD8+ T cells sorted from blood. Described subset: CD45RO+ cells pooled with CCR7-negative TemRA cells. J is TRBJ1-1 and V is TRBV6-1; D might be TRBD1 (5 bases). For the CDR3, the DNA is TGTGCCAGCAGTCACGGGGGAAACACTGAAGCTTTCTTT. This codes for CASSHGGNTEAFF.